The TCR beta chain under discussion was sequenced for a study of PD-L1 blockade in urothelial cancer. Study-wide context: T cell content in blood samples showed a median of 141,255.

Measured with immunoSEQ multiplex PCR; TCRdb has only the in-frame clones, and not every one. The sample comprises some 97,000 clones, over 80% of which are singletons, and around 0.92% rests with the top ten. The germline CDR1 and CDR2 sequences are MNHEY and SMNVEV (reference sequence). J was trimmed by 5 bases and V by 5 bases; bases with no gene match: 6. This CDR3 region has 14 residues. The sample was PBMCs, taken around atezolizumab (anti-PD-L1) treatment. This receptor was identified in an elderly woman with urothelial cancer. This chain joins TRBV27 and TRBJ1-5, with 7 bases fitting TRBD1. CDR3 DNA sequence: TGTGCCAGCAGTGGGGACAGCCTTTATCAGCCCCAGCATTTT. Translated: CASSGDSLYQPQHF.